Within the sample, the clone carrying this TCR beta chain is medium-sized. Its antigen is unidentified. The sample belongs to a study of tumor-infiltrating lymphocytes in localized non-small cell lung cancer. Study as a whole: The cohort mixed smokers and never-smokers, several histologies, and some post-neoadjuvant-chemotherapy samples. Each patient gave resected tumor and non-adjacent uninvolved lung tissue. Study observations and caveats: Only some patients had TCR sequencing, depending on available tissue. Each assay used a separate piece of the same tissue.

The germline V gene encodes CDR1 LNHDA and CDR2 SQIVND (reference sequence). Trimming removed 8 bases from V and 1 base from J; junction bases left unmatched: 14. The CDR3 covers 17 residues. Sequencing was performed with immunoSEQ multiplex PCR; in TCRdb, only in-frame clones are kept and a portion is missing. The profile shows about 5,800 clones, 66% of them singletons. This clonotype was obtained from a human donor with non-small cell lung cancer. This chain connects TRBV19 to TRBJ1-5, with 7 bases matching TRBD1. The sample was uninvolved lung tissue not adjacent to the tumor. Here the CDR3 reads CASGPIQGRGSNQPQHF. CDR3 sequence (DNA): TGTGCCAGTGGTCCTATACAGGGGAGGGGGAGCAATCAGCCCCAGCATTTT.